One and the same sample provided the 27 T cell receptor beta chains below, sequenced in a study of blood T cell repertoires in COVID-19 (dated by TCRdb to 2019 to 2021). The library was made by the immunoSEQ multiplex PCR assay. The source is immuneACCESS, and TCRdb retained only in-frame sequences with V and J called. Part of the clones is not carried over; for the studies checked, unresolved V genes explain less than half of this, and the remainder is unexplained. The sample table holds approximately 180,000 clones, of which more than 75% were seen once. Jointly, the top ten make up over 15% of the sample. The sequencing input was peripheral blood. The origin of the receptors is a person between 70 and 80 years old with COVID-19, enrolled during active disease.

This rearrangement joins TRBV2 to TRBJ1-1; perhaps TRBD1 as D (5 bases). This CDR3 comprises 15 residues. The germline gives CDR1 SNHLY, CDR2 FYNNEI. V lost 6 bases and J lost 6, with 20 bases in between. The chain's CDR3 is CASREPRRGGAEAFF. CDR3 coding DNA: TGTGCCAGCAGGGAACCAAGGAGGGGCGGCGCTGAAGCTTTCTTT.

The chain couples TRBV27 to TRBJ2-3; 9 bases line up with TRBD2. The CDR3 has 14 residues. The V gene's germline CDR1 is MNHEY and CDR2 SMNVEV (reference sequence). V was clipped by 4 bases and J by 4 bases; unmatched bases: 3. The CDR3 spells CASSSLAGPDTQYF. CDR3 bases: TGTGCCAGCAGTTCTCTAGCGGGACCAGATACGCAGTATTTT.

The chain uses TRBV19 and TRBJ2-6; D possibly corresponds to TRBD2 (6 bases). Germline CDR1 reads LNHDA; CDR2 reads SQIVND (reference sequence). Deletions cut 3 bases from V and 3 bases from J, with 9 bases between. The CDR3 totals 15 residues. The CDR3 loop is CASSMGGVGANVLTF. Here the CDR3 DNA reads TGTGCCAGTAGTATGGGGGGAGTTGGGGCCAACGTCCTGACTTTC. Supplemented by reference TRBV19 and TRBJ2-6, the full variable domain reads DGGITQSPKYLFRKEGQNVTLSCEQNLNHDAMYWYRQDPGQGLRLIYYSQIVNDFQKGDIAEGYSVSREKKESFPLTVTSAQKNPTAFYLCASSMGGVGANVLTFGAGSRLTVL.

This clone came up a few times. The chain uses TRBV11-2 and TRBJ1-1, with D possibly TRBD1 on 5 matching bases. Germline CDR1 reads SGHAT; CDR2 reads FQNNGV. Trimming stripped 1 base from V and 7 bases from J, with 19 bases between. This CDR3 has 16 residues. CDR3 in amino acids: CASSLGRNAGGLEAFF. The CDR3 DNA reads as TGTGCCAGCAGCTTAGGACGCAACGCCGGGGGACTTGAAGCTTTCTTT.

V is TRBV5-5 and J is TRBJ1-1; the D gene is possibly TRBD1 (5 bases). CDR3 length: 12 residues. The V end lost 4 bases, the J end lost 5 bases, and 9 bases lay between the germline ends. In germline, CDR1 is SGHKS, CDR2 YYEKEE (reference sequence). The CDR3 DNA reads as TGTGCCAGCAGCGCAGGGAGGACTGAAGCTTTCTTT. This sequence encodes CASSAGRTEAFF.

This chain joins TRBV28 and TRBJ1-2, with no clear D. The germline CDR1 and CDR2 sequences are MDHEN and SYDVKM. V lost 6 bases and J lost 2, with 19 bases in between. This CDR3 is 16 amino acids long. This CDR3 reads CASRPLMGRRNYGYTF. DNA of the CDR3: TGTGCCAGCAGGCCCCTTATGGGCAGGAGGAACTATGGCTACACCTTC.

This clone has only a few counts. The CDR3 DNA follows: TGTGCCGGGGGGGGAACAAGGGGCTACACCTTC. Amino acid sequence: CAGGGTRGYTF. The chain carries TRBV28 and TRBJ1-2; D might be TRBD1 (5 bases). This CDR3 has 11 residues. Germline assignment: CDR1 MDHEN and CDR2 SYDVKM. Trimming stripped 11 bases from V and 8 bases from J, with 15 bases between.

This rearrangement joins TRBV4-3 to TRBJ2-3; D is perhaps TRBD2 (6 bases). V lost 0 bases and J 0 bases, leaving 13 bases between the germline ends. This CDR3 has 17 amino acids. Germline values: CDR1 LGHNA, CDR2 YSLEER. The CDR3 reads CASSQDLGGTSTDTQYF. The CDR3 coding sequence is TGCGCCAGCAGCCAAGATCTTGGGGGGACTAGCACAGATACGCAGTATTTT.

The rearrangement joins TRBV6-5 to TRBJ1-5; a possible D gene is TRBD1 (5 bases). Trimming pared 7 bases from V and 1 base from J, leaving 14 bases between. Germline values: CDR1 MNHEY, CDR2 SVGAGI. CDR3 length: 15 residues. Here the CDR3 reads CASKSGGRSNQPQHF. CDR3 in DNA: TGTGCCAGCAAATCCGGGGGAAGGAGCAATCAGCCCCAGCATTTT.

This clone was detected a few times. The V and J genes are TRBV12-5 and TRBJ2-2, with 11 bases that match TRBD1. The ends lost 6 bases at V and 7 bases at J; junction bases unmatched: 13. Germline V gives CDR1 LGHNT, CDR2 FRNRAP. The CDR3 spans 17 residues. CDR3 region: CASGRRGQGAAGGELFF. CDR3 in DNA: TGTGCTAGTGGCAGGCGCGGACAGGGGGCTGCCGGCGGGGAGCTGTTTTTT. Together with reference TRBV12-5 and TRBJ2-2, the CDR3 gives the full variable domain: DARVTQTPRHKVTEMGQEVTMRCQPILGHNTVFWYRQTMMQGLELLAYFRNRAPLDDSGMPKDRFSAEMPDATLATLKIQPSEPRDSAVYFCASGRRGQGAAGGELFFGEGSRLTVL.

J is TRBJ1-1 and V is TRBV6-2 or TRBV6-3; TRBD1 might be the D (5 bases). Germline V gene sequence: CDR1 MNHEY, CDR2 SVGEGT. This CDR3 has 16 amino acids. The germline V and J ends were trimmed by 0 bases and 1 base, with 12 bases remaining between them. The CDR3 DNA reads as TGTGCCAGCAGTTACTCCCGGGGGGGGAGGAACACTGAAGCTTTCTTT. Its protein is CASSYSRGGRNTEAFF.

The chain joins TRBV29-1 to TRBJ2-5, with 9 bases lining up with TRBD2. This CDR3 is built from 15 residues. Germline V gene lookup returns CDR1 SQVTM and CDR2 ANQGSEA. Losses at the gene ends were 3 bases for V and 4 bases for J; bases not matched to a gene: 9. The CDR3 bases are TGCAGCGTTGATCCCCTCATGACTAGCGGAGAGACCCAGTACTTC. Protein sequence: CSVDPLMTSGETQYF.

The chain carries TRBV6-2 or TRBV6-3 and TRBJ1-4, with 11 bases fitting TRBD1. Trimming took 6 bases from V and 5 from J; bases not matched to a gene: 14. The germline V gene has CDR1 MNHEY and CDR2 SVGEGT. The CDR3 extends over 18 amino acids. The CDR3 region has the DNA TGTGCCAGCAGCGACGCCCCGGGACAGGGGGGCCGAAATGAAAAACTGTTTTTT. Translation gives CASSDAPGQGGRNEKLFF.

The chain is built from TRBV7-3 and TRBJ2-1, with 11 bases lining up with TRBD2. The germline gives CDR1 SGHTA, CDR2 FQGTGA. The CDR3 extends over 22 amino acids. V lost 1 base, J lost 6 bases, and 23 bases stayed unmatched. The CDR3 DNA reads TGTGCCAGCAGCTTAAGGGGTATAGGGGCTAGCGGGAGGTCATTTTCGGTCAATGAGCAGTTCTTC. Translated, it gives CASSLRGIGASGRSFSVNEQFF.

V and J are TRBV11-2 and TRBJ2-7; 7 positions agree with TRBD2. Germline CDR1 reads SGHAT; CDR2 reads FQNNGV. V was pared by 6 bases and J by 0 bases, with 5 bases of the junction left unmatched. The CDR3 has 14 amino acids. CDR3 DNA sequence: TGTGCCAGCAGGGGAGGGGATGGCTCCTACGAGCAGTACTTC. Protein sequence: CASRGGDGSYEQYF.

V usage is TRBV20-1 and J usage is TRBJ2-1; TRBD1 aligns across 7 bases. Germline assignment: CDR1 DFQATT and CDR2 SNEGSKA (reference sequence). There are 14 residues in the CDR3. V shed 6 bases, J shed 3 bases, and the junction held 8 bases outside the gene matches. The CDR3 DNA follows: TGCAGTGCCAGTGACAGGGCTAACTACAATGAGCAGTTCTTC. This translates into CSASDRANYNEQFF.

This clone has ten or more counts. The chain couples TRBV5-1 to TRBJ1-1; possibly TRBD1 for D (5 bases). In germline, CDR1 is SGHRS, CDR2 YFSETQ. This CDR3 is 13 amino acids long. Trimming cost V 3 bases and J 3 bases, with 9 bases left between them. The CDR3 DNA follows: TGCGCCAGCAGCTCTGGGGGGGACACTGAAGCTTTCTTT. The encoded protein is CASSSGGDTEAFF. Full variable domain (remainder filled in from reference TRBV5-1 and TRBJ1-1): KAGVTQTPRYLIKTRGQQVTLSCSPISGHRSVSWYQQTPGQGLQFLFEYFSETQRNKGNFPGRFSGRQFSNSRSEMNVSTLELGDSALYLCASSSGGDTEAFFGQGTRLTVV.

The chain has TRBV19 and TRBJ2-6, with D tentatively TRBD1 (6 bases). Deletions cut 4 bases from V and 0 bases from J, with 19 bases between. The CDR3 covers 19 residues. Germline V gene lookup returns CDR1 LNHDA and CDR2 SQIVND (reference sequence). Written as DNA, the CDR3 is TGTGCCAGTAGTAACTCCCCGACAGGTACATCCTCTGGGGCCAACGTCCTGACTTTC. As protein: CASSNSPTGTSSGANVLTF.

Only one count was recorded for this clone. The sample has other DNA sequences that encode this CDR3 too. This chain joins TRBV19 and TRBJ2-7, with a tentative D call TRBD1 (5 bases). This CDR3 has 16 amino acids. V shed 9 bases and J shed 0 bases, with 21 bases lying between them. Germline CDR1 and CDR2: LNHDA and SQIVND (reference sequence). The CDR3 DNA sequence: TGTGCCAGCAGTCCGACAGCAAGTTTATACTCCTACGAGCAGTACTTC. The encoded protein is CASSPTASLYSYEQYF.

The rearrangement uses TRBV5-1 and TRBJ1-1, with D unclear. Germline V gene lookup returns CDR1 SGHRS and CDR2 YFSETQ. V lost 0 bases and J 0 bases, leaving 6 bases between the germline ends. This CDR3 is built from 14 residues. The DNA of the CDR3 is TGCGCCAGCAGCTTGGCGCAGTTGAACACTGAAGCTTTCTTT. It translates to CASSLAQLNTEAFF.

This clone occurred a few times. The rearrangement joins TRBV5-6 to TRBJ1-2; TRBD1 matches at 7 bases. V was pared by 8 bases and J by 7 bases, with 8 bases of the junction left unmatched. The germline V gene has CDR1 SGHDT and CDR2 YYEEEE. This CDR3 has 12 residues. The chain's CDR3 is CASKTGILGYTF. CDR3 sequence (DNA): TGTGCCAGTAAGACAGGGATTCTTGGCTACACCTTC.

The CDR3 DNA follows: TGCGCCAGCAGCCAAATCTCCTCGGGGGTTGGAAACATTCAGTACTTC. Its protein product is CASSQISSGVGNIQYF. The chain is built from TRBV4-3 and TRBJ2-4; D possibly corresponds to TRBD2 (6 bases). The CDR3 sequence is 16 residues long. Looked up from germline, CDR1 is LGHNA and CDR2 is YSLEER. V was pared by 2 bases and J by 6 bases, with 17 bases between.

The chain couples TRBV7-2 to TRBJ2-3; no reliable D call. The CDR3 runs 12 residues. Germline V gene data show CDR1 as SGHTA and CDR2 as FQGNSA. V was shortened by 3 bases and J by 3 bases, with 4 bases between the two germline ends. CDR3 DNA sequence: TGTGCCAGCAGCTTTCAAACAGATACGCAGTATTTT. Its translation is CASSFQTDTQYF.

V and J are TRBV5-1 and TRBJ2-5; D unresolved. The length of the CDR3 is 12 residues. Germline assignment: CDR1 SGHRS and CDR2 YFSETQ. V was shortened by 3 bases and J by 2 bases, with 5 bases between the two germline ends. CDR3 loop: CASSSSQETQYF. The CDR3 nucleotides are TGCGCCAGCAGCTCCTCTCAAGAGACCCAGTACTTC.

The sample holds one count of this clone. This chain links TRBV5-4 with TRBJ1-1; D is uncertain. Germline CDR1 SGHNT, CDR2 YYREEE (reference sequence). Between the trimmed V and J ends, which lost 4 bases and 1 base, there was a span of 17 bases. This CDR3 is 16 amino acids long. DNA of the CDR3: TGTGCCAGCAGCATAAAGCGGACGGCGGGGAACACTGAAGCTTTCTTT. This translates into CASSIKRTAGNTEAFF.

The V and J genes are TRBV11-1 and TRBJ1-2; possibly TRBD1 for D (5 bases). The germline V and J ends were trimmed by 5 bases and 2 bases, with 9 bases remaining between them. The CDR3 consists of 13 residues. Germline loops: CDR1 SGHAT, CDR2 FQDESV (reference sequence). The chain's CDR3 is CASSPDINYGYTF. The CDR3 nucleotides are TGTGCCAGCAGCCCGGACATAAACTATGGCTACACCTTC.

The V gene is TRBV6-2 or TRBV6-3, the J gene TRBJ2-7; 12 bases fit TRBD2. This CDR3 is 18 amino acids long. Germline V CDR1 and CDR2: MNHEY, SVGEGT. Trimming at V came to 0 bases and at J to 0 bases, leaving 6 bases not matched to a gene. CDR3: CASSYSGTSGLLSYEQYF. DNA of the CDR3: TGTGCCAGCAGTTACTCGGGGACTAGCGGGCTACTCTCCTACGAGCAGTACTTC.